Below, one T cell receptor (beta chain) is given with its context. Treatment described: oral pan-JAK inhibitor, 5-10 mg twice daily. CD4+ and CD8+ T cells were sorted from PBMCs stained for CD3, CD4 and CD8. The record originates from a study of CD8+ T cells in alopecia areata. CDR3 size: 15 residues. Per germline, CDR1 SGHNT and CDR2 YYREEE (reference sequence). V was cut by 3 bases and J by 0 bases, with 10 bases left in between. The authors extracted RNA and reverse transcribed it into cDNA as the sequencing template. TCRdb keeps only in-frame clones here, not all; method: immunoSEQ multiplex PCR. The table lists approximately 210,000 clones, roughly 40% of them singletons, with approximately 2.9% in the top ten.

The receptor was derived from a human donor with alopecia areata. This sequence joins TRBV5-4 and TRBJ2-1, with D possibly TRBD2 on 5 matching bases. This sample comprised CD4+ T cells sorted from blood, obtained at approximately week 36, from a patient treated with tofacitinib. The CDR3 here is CASSSAAGSYNEQFF. The DNA for the CDR3 is TGTGCCAGCAGCTCCGCGGCGGGCTCCTACAATGAGCAGTTCTTC. Together with reference TRBV5-4 and TRBJ2-1, the CDR3 gives the full variable domain: ETGVTQSPTHLIKTRGQQVTLRCSSQSGHNTVSWYQQALGQGPQFIFQYYREEENGRGNFPPRFSGLQFPNYSSELNVNALELDDSALYLCASSSAAGSYNEQFFGPGTRLTVL.